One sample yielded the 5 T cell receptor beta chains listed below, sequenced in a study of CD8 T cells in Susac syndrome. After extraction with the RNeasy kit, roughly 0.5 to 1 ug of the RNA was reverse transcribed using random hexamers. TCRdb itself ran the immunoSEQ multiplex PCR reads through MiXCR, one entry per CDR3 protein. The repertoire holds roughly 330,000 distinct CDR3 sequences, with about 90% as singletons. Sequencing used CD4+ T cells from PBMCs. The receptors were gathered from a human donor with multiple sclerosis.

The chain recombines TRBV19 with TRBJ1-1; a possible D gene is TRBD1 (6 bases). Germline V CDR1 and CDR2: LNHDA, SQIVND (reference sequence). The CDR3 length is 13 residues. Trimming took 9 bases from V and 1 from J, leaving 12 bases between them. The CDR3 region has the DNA TGTGCCAGCAGCCGGACAGCGAACACTGAAGCTTTCTTT. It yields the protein CASSRTANTEAFF.

The CDR3: CASSRGRELNTEAFF. CDR3 nucleotide sequence: TGTGCCAGCAGTAGGGGAAGGGAGCTGAACACTGAAGCTTTCTTT. The chain joins TRBV6-2 or TRBV6-3 to TRBJ1-1, with TRBD1 as a possible D gene (5 bases). Trimming cost V 5 bases and J 0 bases, with 13 bases left between them. Germline V gene sequence: CDR1 MNHEY, CDR2 SVGEGT. The CDR3 covers 15 residues.

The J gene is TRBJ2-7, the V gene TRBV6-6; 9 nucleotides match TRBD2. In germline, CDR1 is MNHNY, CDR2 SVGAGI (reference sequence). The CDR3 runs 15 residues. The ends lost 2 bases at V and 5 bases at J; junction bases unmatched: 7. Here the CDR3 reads CASSYPGLAGNEQYF. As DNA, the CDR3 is TGTGCCAGCAGTTACCCGGGGCTAGCGGGGAACGAGCAGTACTTC.

Here the CDR3 reads CASSLTGGVYNEQFF. CDR3 coding DNA: TGTGCCAGCAGTTTAACCGGGGGCGTCTACAATGAGCAGTTCTTC. The V call is TRBV12-3 or TRBV12-4, the J call TRBJ2-1; possibly TRBD1 or TRBD2 for D (6 bases each). The germline V and J ends were trimmed by 2 bases and 3 bases, with 11 bases remaining between them. The CDR3 is 15 residues long.

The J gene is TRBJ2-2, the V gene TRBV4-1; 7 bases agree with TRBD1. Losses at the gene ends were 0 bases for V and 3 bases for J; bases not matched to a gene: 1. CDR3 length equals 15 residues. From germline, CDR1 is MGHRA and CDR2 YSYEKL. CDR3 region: CASSQDDRDTGELFF. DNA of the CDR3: TGCGCCAGCAGCCAAGACGACAGGGACACCGGGGAGCTGTTTTTT.